The rows below give T cell receptor beta chains drawn from one sample of a study of cytomegalovirus exposure and HLA in healthy donors. Sequencing was performed with immunoSEQ multiplex PCR; in TCRdb, only in-frame clones are kept and a portion is missing. This table has fewer than 150,000 clones, about four fifths appearing once. The source material was PBMCs. The receptors come from a man aged 30 to 45 in good health. Each CDR3 is given without its conserved first and last residue. Fields, in order: D gene, J gene, V gene, CDR3 protein. A D gene is named only where the DNA matches it firmly.

D: NA
J: TRBJ2-7
V: TRBV28
CDR3: ASSWALGEQY

D: NA
J: TRBJ2-7
V: TRBV27
CDR3: ASSPRASREQY

D: NA
J: TRBJ1-1
V: TRBV11-2
CDR3: ASSDQGNTEAF

D: TRBD1
J: TRBJ1-4
V: TRBV25-1
CDR3: ASSADRGTNEKLF

D: NA
J: TRBJ2-5
V: TRBV2
CDR3: ASSPQTGGKETQY

D: NA
J: TRBJ1-1
V: TRBV18
CDR3: ASSPVGLEAF

D: TRBD2
J: TRBJ2-5
V: TRBV19
CDR3: ASSRGAGDETQY

D: NA
J: TRBJ2-1
V: TRBV18
CDR3: ASSRGRAEQF

D: TRBD1
J: TRBJ1-1
V: TRBV6-6
CDR3: ASSQPHGTELEAF

D: TRBD1
J: TRBJ1-1
V: TRBV10-3
CDR3: AISEVQGWAF

D: NA
J: TRBJ1-1
V: TRBV5-4
CDR3: ASSLARFPVNTEAF

D: NA
J: TRBJ2-3
V: TRBV18
CDR3: ASSPGAAAGTQY

D: NA
J: TRBJ1-1
V: TRBV4-1
CDR3: ASSQSSGTEAF

D: NA
J: TRBJ2-7
V: TRBV25-1
CDR3: ASSDTPSYEQY

D: NA
J: TRBJ1-2
V: TRBV9
CDR3: ASSVASGTNYGYT

D: TRBD1
J: TRBJ1-1
V: TRBV7-2
CDR3: ASSETGVRTEAF

D: TRBD2
J: TRBJ2-7
V: TRBV27
CDR3: ASSLVHLGGAGDGEQY

D: NA
J: TRBJ1-5
V: TRBV27
CDR3: ASSLVGGSGNQPQH

D: TRBD2
J: TRBJ2-1
V: TRBV28
CDR3: ASSHAVGEGLNEQF

D: TRBD2
J: TRBJ2-3
V: TRBV28
CDR3: ATLGRETDTQY

D: NA
J: TRBJ2-3
V: TRBV7-9
CDR3: SSSLTGDTQY

D: NA
J: TRBJ2-2
V: TRBV2
CDR3: ASSYEQDVGELF

D: NA
J: TRBJ1-1
V: TRBV7-3
CDR3: ASSQPPTANTEAF

D: NA
J: TRBJ1-2
V: TRBV19
CDR3: ASSAGVDYGYT

D: NA
J: TRBJ1-4
V: TRBV9
CDR3: ASSVGSGFPEKLF

D: NA
J: TRBJ1-3
V: TRBV7-9
CDR3: ASSPADRRASGNTIY

D: TRBD1
J: TRBJ1-4
V: TRBV19
CDR3: ASSIMTGVVEKLF

D: NA
J: TRBJ1-1
V: TRBV7-9
CDR3: ASSFVPRDTSTEAF

D: TRBD1
J: TRBJ1-2
V: TRBV28
CDR3: ASSGAGTGSGYT

D: TRBD1
J: TRBJ2-2
V: TRBV27
CDR3: ASSYGQGIAGELF

D: TRBD2
J: TRBJ2-5
V: TRBV7-9
CDR3: SSSQPKLAGETQY

D: NA
J: TRBJ1-1
V: TRBV29-1
CDR3: SVESNTEAF

D: NA
J: TRBJ1-5
V: TRBV28
CDR3: ASSFKGGRGNQPQH

D: TRBD1
J: TRBJ1-5
V: TRBV7-2
CDR3: ASAGQGAQPQH

D: TRBD2
J: TRBJ2-2
V: TRBV27
CDR3: ASRRGSSGLADTGELF

D: TRBD1
J: TRBJ1-5
V: TRBV27
CDR3: ASSHTTGQGAGNQPQH

D: TRBD2
J: TRBJ2-7
V: TRBV19
CDR3: ASSIGAGGTYEQY

D: NA
J: TRBJ2-2
V: TRBV5-4
CDR3: ASSLWRGPTGELF

D: TRBD2
J: TRBJ2-2
V: TRBV28
CDR3: ASSLGTSGRARTGELF

D: TRBD2
J: TRBJ2-7
V: TRBV6-6
CDR3: ASSYSLAAHEQY

D: TRBD2
J: TRBJ2-3
V: TRBV11-2
CDR3: ASGWSSGTITDTQY

D: NA
J: TRBJ2-2
V: TRBV7-3
CDR3: ASSLFSPSNTGELF